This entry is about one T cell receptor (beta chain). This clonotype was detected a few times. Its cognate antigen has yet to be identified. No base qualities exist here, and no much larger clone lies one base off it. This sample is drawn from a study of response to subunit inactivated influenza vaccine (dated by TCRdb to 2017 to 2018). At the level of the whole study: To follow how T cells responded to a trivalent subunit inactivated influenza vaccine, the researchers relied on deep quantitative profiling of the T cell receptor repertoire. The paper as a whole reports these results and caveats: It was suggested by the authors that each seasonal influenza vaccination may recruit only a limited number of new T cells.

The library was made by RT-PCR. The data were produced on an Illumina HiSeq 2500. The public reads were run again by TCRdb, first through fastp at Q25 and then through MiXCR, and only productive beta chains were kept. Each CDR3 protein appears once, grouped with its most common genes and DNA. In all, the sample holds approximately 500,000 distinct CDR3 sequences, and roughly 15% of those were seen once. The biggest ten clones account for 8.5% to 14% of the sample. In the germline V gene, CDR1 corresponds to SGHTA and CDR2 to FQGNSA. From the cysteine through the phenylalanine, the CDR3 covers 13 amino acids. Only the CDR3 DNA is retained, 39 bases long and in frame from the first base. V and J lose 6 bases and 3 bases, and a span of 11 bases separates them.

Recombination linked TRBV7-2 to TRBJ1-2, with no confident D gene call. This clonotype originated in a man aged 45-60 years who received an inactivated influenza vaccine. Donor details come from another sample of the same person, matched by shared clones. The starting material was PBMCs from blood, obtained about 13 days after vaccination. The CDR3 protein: CASRKAADYGYTF. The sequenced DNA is TGTGCCAGCAGGAAGGCTGCGGACTATGGCTACACCTTC. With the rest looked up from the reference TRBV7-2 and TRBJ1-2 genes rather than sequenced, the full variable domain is GAGVSQSPSNKVTEKGKDVELRCDPISGHTALYWYRQSLGQGLEFLIYFQGNSAPDKSGLPSDRFSAERTGGSVSTLTIQRTQQEDSAVYLCASRKAADYGYTFGSGTRLTVV.